This T cell receptor beta chain was captured by sequencing in a study of shared clonotypes between healthy human individuals. CD45RO-negative cells were positively selected for CCR7, leaving out terminally differentiated effector memory CD45RA+ cells. Some clones are missing from TCRdb's copy, which holds only in-frame ones; the method was immunoSEQ multiplex PCR. This table holds millions of clones, around 93% found once. Germline CDR1 LNHDA, CDR2 SQIVND (reference sequence). CDR3 length equals 13 residues. Trimming took 5 bases from V and 5 from J, leaving 12 bases between them. The material sequenced was naive CD8+ T cells from PBMCs. The V call is TRBV19, the J call TRBJ2-5; D may be TRBD2 (5 bases). This TCR came from a man aged 18 to 30 in good health. Some clones in this sample may be carry-over from other donors' samples. CDR3 protein: CASSSGWEETQYF. CDR3 nucleotide sequence: TGTGCCAGTAGTTCGGGGTGGGAGGAGACCCAGTACTTC.